This is a list of T cell receptor beta chains from one sample in a study of blood T cell repertoires in COVID-19. Generated by immunoSEQ multiplex PCR, the TCRdb table keeps only in-frame clones and is missing some. The sample yields roughly 160,000 clones, around nine tenths seen once. Sequencing input: peripheral blood. The receptors derive from a man aged 45 to 65 with acute or convalescent COVID-19. Both conserved end residues are part of each CDR3. Each record gives: J gene, V gene, D gene, clone size, CDR3 protein, CDR3 DNA. D genes are given only for firm matches. Part of the rows lack a size; the others show once, few, many or a class for expanded clones.

J: TRBJ1-2; V: TRBV23-1; D: NA; size: NA; CDR3: CASSQSRGYGYTF; DNA: TGCGCCAGCAGTCAATCGAGGGGGTATGGCTACACCTTC
J: TRBJ1-2; V: TRBV7-2; D: TRBD1; size: NA; CDR3: CASSTTGNYGYTF; DNA: TGTGCCAGCAGCACGACAGGGAACTATGGCTACACCTTC
J: TRBJ1-1; V: TRBV10-2; D: TRBD1; size: NA; CDR3: CASSEWGTGLSEAFF; DNA: TGCGCCAGCAGTGAGTGGGGGACAGGGTTAAGTGAAGCTTTCTTT
J: TRBJ1-1; V: TRBV5-4; D: TRBD1; size: NA; CDR3: CASSLGGGRDTEAFF; DNA: TGTGCCAGCAGCTTGGGAGGGGGCCGCGACACTGAAGCTTTCTTT
J: TRBJ2-1; V: TRBV11-1; D: NA; size: NA; CDR3: CASSFVFSYNEQFF; DNA: TGTGCCAGCAGCTTCGTTTTCTCCTACAATGAGCAGTTCTTC
J: TRBJ2-1; V: TRBV7-9; D: NA; size: NA; CDR3: CASSLAVGGSYNEQFF; DNA: TGTGCCAGCAGCTTAGCAGTAGGGGGCTCCTACAATGAGCAGTTCTTC
J: TRBJ2-1; V: TRBV12-3/TRBV12-4; D: NA; size: NA; CDR3: CASSLLYNEQFF; DNA: TGTGCCAGCAGTTTATTATACAATGAGCAGTTCTTC
J: TRBJ1-4; V: TRBV6-5; D: TRBD1; size: NA; CDR3: CASSTDRGHEKLFF; DNA: TGTGCCAGCAGCACGGACAGGGGGCATGAAAAACTGTTTTTT
J: TRBJ2-7; V: TRBV10-2; D: NA; size: NA; CDR3: CASKGVGRGEQYF; DNA: TGCGCCAGCAAGGGGGTGGGGCGAGGCGAGCAGTACTTC
J: TRBJ1-5; V: TRBV10-3; D: TRBD1; size: few; CDR3: CAIGTDSNQPQHF; DNA: TGTGCCATAGGGACAGACAGCAATCAGCCCCAGCATTTT
J: TRBJ2-2; V: TRBV28; D: TRBD1; size: NA; CDR3: CASSLGGTGYTGELFF; DNA: TGTGCCAGCAGTCTAGGTGGGACAGGGTACACCGGGGAGCTGTTTTTT
J: TRBJ1-3; V: TRBV7-9; D: TRBD1; size: once; CDR3: CASSLVNPQGAAGNTIYF; DNA: TGTGCCAGCAGCTTAGTTAACCCACAGGGGGCGGCTGGAAACACCATATATTTT
J: TRBJ2-2; V: TRBV14; D: NA; size: NA; CDR3: CASRSAGSRDTGELFF; DNA: TGTGCCAGCAGATCCGCCGGGAGCCGCGACACCGGGGAGCTGTTTTTT
J: TRBJ1-2; V: TRBV28; D: TRBD1; size: NA; CDR3: CASSSGQGSYGYTF; DNA: TGTGCCAGCAGTTCGGGACAGGGATCCTATGGCTACACCTTC
J: TRBJ2-2; V: TRBV7-3; D: TRBD1; size: NA; CDR3: CASSSGTGDTGELFF; DNA: TGTGCCAGCAGCTCAGGGACAGGGGACACCGGGGAGCTGTTTTTT
J: TRBJ1-2; V: TRBV28; D: NA; size: NA; CDR3: CASSLTTRGYTF; DNA: TGTGCCAGCAGCCTAACGACACGCGGCTACACCTTC
J: TRBJ2-3; V: TRBV24-1; D: NA; size: NA; CDR3: CATSVADSTDTQYF; DNA: TGTGCCACCAGTGTAGCAGATAGCACAGATACGCAGTATTTT
J: TRBJ1-4; V: TRBV6-2/TRBV6-3; D: TRBD1; size: NA; CDR3: CASSQYRGLDEKLFF; DNA: TGTGCCAGCAGTCAATACAGGGGGCTGGATGAAAAACTGTTTTTT
J: TRBJ2-1; V: TRBV7-9; D: TRBD1; size: NA; CDR3: CASSTRDSGNEQFF; DNA: TGTGCCAGCAGCACCCGGGACAGTGGGAATGAGCAGTTCTTC
J: TRBJ2-7; V: TRBV20-1; D: TRBD2; size: once; CDR3: CSASNPAGVYEQYF; DNA: TGCAGTGCTAGTAACCCAGCGGGAGTATACGAGCAGTACTTC
J: TRBJ2-2; V: TRBV15; D: TRBD2; size: NA; CDR3: CATSRGALAGVTGELFF; DNA: TGTGCCACCAGCAGAGGAGCACTAGCGGGAGTCACCGGGGAGCTGTTTTTT
J: TRBJ1-3; V: TRBV11-2; D: NA; size: NA; CDR3: CASSFGLWDTIYF; DNA: TGTGCCAGCAGCTTTGGGCTTTGGGACACCATATATTTT
J: TRBJ2-1; V: TRBV28; D: NA; size: NA; CDR3: CASSGQVNEQFF; DNA: TGTGCCAGCAGCGGACAAGTCAATGAGCAGTTCTTC
J: TRBJ1-1; V: TRBV3-1/TRBV3-2; D: NA; size: once; CDR3: CASSRTVLTEAFF; DNA: TGTGCCAGCAGCCGGACAGTCCTCACTGAAGCTTTCTTT
J: TRBJ2-6; V: TRBV7-3; D: NA; size: NA; CDR3: CASSLKSSGANVLTF; DNA: TGTGCCAGCAGCTTAAAGAGCTCTGGGGCCAACGTCCTGACTTTC
J: TRBJ2-1; V: TRBV2; D: NA; size: NA; CDR3: CASRALAGSGEQFF; DNA: TGTGCCAGCAGGGCCCTGGCGGGTTCGGGGGAGCAGTTCTTC
J: TRBJ2-5; V: TRBV29-1; D: TRBD1; size: once; CDR3: CSVVQGAGETQYF; DNA: TGCAGCGTAGTACAGGGGGCAGGGGAGACCCAGTACTTC
J: TRBJ2-3; V: TRBV21-1; D: NA; size: NA; CDR3: CATEGGSDTQYF; DNA: TGTGCCACAGAGGGGGGGTCAGATACGCAGTATTTT
J: TRBJ2-3; V: TRBV7-9; D: NA; size: NA; CDR3: CASSFMRLPGDTQYF; DNA: TGTGCCAGCAGCTTTATGAGGCTTCCCGGCGATACGCAGTATTTT
J: TRBJ2-1; V: TRBV7-3; D: TRBD2; size: NA; CDR3: CASSIGAGGGYNEQFF; DNA: TGTGCCAGCAGCATTGGAGCGGGAGGGGGATACAATGAGCAGTTCTTC
J: TRBJ1-5; V: TRBV19; D: NA; size: NA; CDR3: CASRAVDSWNQPQHF; DNA: TGTGCCAGTAGGGCGGTAGACAGCTGGAATCAGCCCCAGCATTTT
J: TRBJ2-2; V: TRBV19; D: NA; size: once; CDR3: CASSIPYTGELFF; DNA: TGTGCCAGTAGTATCCCTTACACCGGGGAGCTGTTTTTT
J: TRBJ2-1; V: TRBV7-8; D: NA; size: NA; CDR3: CASSPNRGRLVGNEQFF; DNA: TGTGCCAGCAGCCCAAATAGAGGTCGGCTAGTCGGCAATGAGCAGTTCTTC
J: TRBJ2-5; V: TRBV7-9; D: NA; size: NA; CDR3: CASSLLQAGTQYF; DNA: TGTGCCAGCAGCTTACTACAGGCGGGAACCCAGTACTTC
J: TRBJ2-1; V: TRBV6-5; D: NA; size: NA; CDR3: CASSYPASVEQFF; DNA: TGTGCCAGCAGTTACCCAGCTAGCGTAGAGCAGTTCTTC
J: TRBJ1-1; V: TRBV29-1; D: NA; size: few; CDR3: CSVDTGFTGAEAFF; DNA: TGCAGCGTAGATACGGGATTCACGGGGGCTGAAGCTTTCTTT
J: TRBJ2-2; V: TRBV10-3; D: NA; size: NA; CDR3: CAISEGTIANTGELFF; DNA: TGTGCCATCAGTGAGGGCACCATCGCGAACACCGGGGAGCTGTTTTTT
J: TRBJ2-1; V: TRBV5-4; D: TRBD2; size: once; CDR3: CASSPPEAGGHNEQFF; DNA: TGTGCCAGCAGCCCCCCGGAAGCGGGAGGACACAATGAGCAGTTCTTC
J: TRBJ1-1; V: TRBV14; D: NA; size: NA; CDR3: CASSQLAVGTEAFF; DNA: TGTGCCAGCAGCCAGTTGGCGGTGGGCACTGAAGCTTTCTTT
J: TRBJ1-5; V: TRBV27; D: TRBD1; size: NA; CDR3: CASSLLGQGGSQPQHF; DNA: TGTGCCAGCAGTTTATTGGGTCAGGGGGGATCTCAGCCCCAGCATTTT
J: TRBJ1-1; V: TRBV25-1; D: TRBD1; size: NA; CDR3: CASSEQQGITEAFF; DNA: TGTGCCAGCAGTGAACAACAGGGGATCACTGAAGCTTTCTTT
J: TRBJ1-1; V: TRBV6-1; D: NA; size: NA; CDR3: CASSAAGEYLNTEAFF; DNA: TGTGCCAGCAGTGCTGCGGGGGAATACCTGAACACTGAAGCTTTCTTT
J: TRBJ1-1; V: TRBV6-5; D: NA; size: NA; CDR3: CASSSGLLTHTEAFF; DNA: TGTGCCAGCAGTTCTGGTCTGTTGACACACACTGAAGCTTTCTTT
J: TRBJ1-5; V: TRBV28; D: TRBD1; size: once; CDR3: CASSPQSGQLNQPQHF; DNA: TGTGCCAGCAGTCCACAATCGGGACAGCTCAATCAGCCCCAGCATTTT
J: TRBJ2-3; V: TRBV29-1; D: TRBD1; size: NA; CDR3: CSVRTGGGDTQYF; DNA: TGCAGCGTTAGGACAGGGGGCGGAGATACGCAGTATTTT
J: TRBJ1-2; V: TRBV9; D: NA; size: once; CDR3: CASSAGDSFGYTF; DNA: TGTGCCAGCAGCGCCGGAGACTCTTTCGGCTACACCTTC
J: TRBJ2-3; V: TRBV10-3; D: NA; size: NA; CDR3: CAISSRSGGTDTQYF; DNA: TGTGCCATCAGTTCCAGGTCGGGGGGCACAGATACGCAGTATTTT
J: TRBJ2-1; V: TRBV2; D: TRBD2; size: NA; CDR3: CASSEAFSGRSLYEQFF; DNA: TGTGCCAGCAGTGAAGCATTTAGCGGGAGATCCCTCTATGAGCAGTTCTTC
J: TRBJ1-4; V: TRBV5-6; D: TRBD1; size: NA; CDR3: CASSLRRVGGFEKLFF; DNA: TGTGCCAGCAGCTTGAGGAGGGTAGGGGGCTTTGAAAAACTGTTTTTT
J: TRBJ2-5; V: TRBV2; D: TRBD1; size: NA; CDR3: CASSPMDRVSQETQYF; DNA: TGTGCCAGCAGCCCTATGGACAGGGTATCACAAGAGACCCAGTACTTC
J: TRBJ1-2; V: TRBV6-2/TRBV6-3; D: TRBD1; size: NA; CDR3: CASSYPSGQGASRVRYTF; DNA: TGTGCCAGCAGTTACCCGTCCGGACAGGGGGCAAGTCGAGTACGCTACACCTTC
J: TRBJ2-3; V: TRBV29-1; D: NA; size: NA; CDR3: CSVGQNAQDTQYF; DNA: TGCAGCGTCGGACAGAATGCACAGGATACGCAGTATTTT
J: TRBJ2-1; V: TRBV30; D: TRBD2; size: NA; CDR3: CAWSKKGLAGGEQFF; DNA: TGTGCCTGGAGCAAAAAGGGACTAGCGGGAGGTGAGCAGTTCTTC
J: TRBJ2-7; V: TRBV15; D: NA; size: NA; CDR3: CATSRDKYLTQGSEQYF; DNA: TGTGCCACCAGCAGAGATAAGTACCTCACCCAGGGAAGCGAGCAGTACTTC